This T cell receptor (beta chain) came from a study of OX40 agonist ivuxolimab in advanced cancers. Study background: Cancers in dose escalation were hepatocellular, melanoma, renal cell and head and neck.

Only in-frame clones appear in the TCRdb table, and some are missing; sequencing was by immunoSEQ multiplex PCR. Here the sample spans 50,000 to 75,000 clones, more than 75% being singletons. The CDR3 is 11 amino acids. The germline gives CDR1 DFQATT, CDR2 SNEGSKA (reference sequence). With V trimmed by 7 bases and J by 3 bases, 0 bases remained unmatched. This clonotype originated in an adult with an advanced solid tumor such as melanoma, head and neck, liver or kidney cancer. The sequences come from CD4+ or CD8+ T cells sorted from blood, collected in a trial of the OX40 agonist ivuxolimab. The chain is built from TRBV20-1 and TRBJ2-1, with TRBD1 matching 7 bases. Here the CDR3 DNA reads TGCAGTGGGGACAGCTACAATGAGCAGTTCTTC. Translated: CSGDSYNEQFF.